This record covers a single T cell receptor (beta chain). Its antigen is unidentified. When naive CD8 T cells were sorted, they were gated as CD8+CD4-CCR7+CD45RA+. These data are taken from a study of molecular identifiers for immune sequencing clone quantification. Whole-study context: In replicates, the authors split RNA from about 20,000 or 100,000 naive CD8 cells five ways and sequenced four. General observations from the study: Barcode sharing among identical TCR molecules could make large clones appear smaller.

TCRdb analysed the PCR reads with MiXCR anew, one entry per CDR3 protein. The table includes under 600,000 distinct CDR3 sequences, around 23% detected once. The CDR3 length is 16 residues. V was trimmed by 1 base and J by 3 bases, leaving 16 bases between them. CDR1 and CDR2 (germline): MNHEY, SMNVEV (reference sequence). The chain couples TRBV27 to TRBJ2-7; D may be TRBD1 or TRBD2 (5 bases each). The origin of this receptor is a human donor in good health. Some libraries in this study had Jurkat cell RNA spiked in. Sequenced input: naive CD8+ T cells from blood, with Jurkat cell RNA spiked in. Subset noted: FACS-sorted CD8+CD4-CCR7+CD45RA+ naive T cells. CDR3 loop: CASSLYGGPWDYEQYF. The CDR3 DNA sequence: TGTGCCAGCAGTTTATATGGGGGTCCCTGGGACTACGAGCAGTACTTC.